This passage covers 7 T cell receptor beta chains from one sample sequenced in a study of read filtering for tumor transcriptome and immune sequencing. From around 0.4 ug of RNA, a library with molecular barcoded alpha/delta and beta/gamma adaptors was made. TCRdb recomputed calls from the reads with MiXCR, one row per CDR3 protein. The table includes 20,000 or so distinct CDR3 sequences, around 20% detected once. The material sequenced was a population of CD138-negative cells sorted from bone marrow. All receptors derive from a donor aged 40 or over with multiple myeloma.

This clonotype was observed a single time. The chain combines TRBV5-1 with TRBJ2-7; 12 bases map to TRBD2. The CDR3 length is 13 residues. Germline V gene sequence: CDR1 SGHRS, CDR2 YFSETQ. The ends lost 7 bases at V and 11 bases at J; junction bases unmatched: 10. The CDR3, as DNA: TGCGCCAGCGGGACAGGGTGGACTAGCGGGGAGTACTTC. It is translated as CASGTGWTSGEYF.

V gene TRBV7-9 combines with J gene TRBJ2-7; D is uncertain. The CDR3 covers 15 residues. Trimming removed 5 bases at V and 2 bases at J, with 16 bases between. CDR1 SEHNR and CDR2 FQNEAQ come from the germline V gene (reference sequence). CDR3 sequence (DNA): TGTGCCAGCAGCCCACCGCTGGGCCAAACCTACGAGCAGTACTTC. Translating it yields CASSPPLGQTYEQYF.

Note on this clonotype: A read error may explain this, as a much larger clone is one base away. The rearrangement joins TRBV5-1 to TRBJ2-1; D assignment may be TRBD1 or TRBD2 (5 bases each). Germline CDR1 is SGHRS and CDR2 is YFSETQ. The CDR3 is 15 residues long. CDR3 amino acids: CASSRDVGTYNEQSF. The CDR3 DNA reads TGCGCCAGCAGTCGGGACGTAGGGACCTACAATGAGCAGTCCTTC.

This clonotype is medium-sized in the sample. The chain couples TRBV6-2 or TRBV6-3 to TRBJ2-1; D might be TRBD1 or TRBD2, each matching 5 bases. Germline assignment: CDR1 MNHEY and CDR2 SVGEGT. This CDR3 has 15 amino acids. V shed 6 bases and J shed 6 bases, with 18 bases lying between them. This chain's CDR3 is CASRGRQGPINEQFF. The CDR3 DNA reads as TGTGCCAGCAGGGGACGGCAGGGTCCGATCAATGAGCAGTTCTTC.

A remark on this clonotype: Just one base apart from a much larger clone, this may be a read error. The rearrangement uses TRBV25-1 and TRBJ2-3; D not resolved. The DNA end is more similar to TRBJ1-5, so the J call may be wrong. The CDR3 runs to 13 residues. Germline loops: CDR1 MGHDK, CDR2 SYGVNS. The CDR3 DNA is TGTGCCAGTTCTAGCGGGAGGCACGATACGCAGCATTTT. It is translated as CASSSGRHDTQHF.

In its sample, this clonotype was seen many times. This rearrangement joins TRBV12-3 or TRBV12-4 to TRBJ1-6; D gene unclear. V lost 2 bases to trimming and J lost 10 bases, with 9 bases between them. The CDR3 length is 13 residues. The CDR3 sequence: CASSLSGESPLHF. The CDR3 DNA reads as TGTGCCAGCAGTTTAAGCGGGGAGTCACCCCTCCACTTT.

There are many counts of this clonotype. The chain recombines TRBV29-1 with TRBJ2-5, with 7 bases that match TRBD1. The V gene end was trimmed by 7 bases and the J gene end by 2 bases; junction bases not matched to a gene: 7. Per germline, CDR1 SQVTM and CDR2 ANQGSEA. This CDR3 spans 13 amino acids. Written as DNA, the CDR3 is TGCAGCGCCCCCGGACAGGATCAAGAGACCCAGTACTTC. This gives the protein CSAPGQDQETQYF.